Listed here are 14 T cell receptor beta chains from one sample, sequenced in a study of T cell responses to AZD1222 COVID-19 vaccine. Produced via immunoSEQ multiplex PCR; TCRdb's table is partial and in-frame only. The table records approximately 140,000 clones, around 90% of them present only once. This specimen consisted of peripheral blood, obtained 28 days after the second AZD1222 dose. Every receptor here comes from an adult who received the AZD1222 COVID-19 vaccine.

The V and J genes are TRBV3-1 (or the pseudogene TRBV3-2) and TRBJ2-7, with D unclear. V lost 8 bases to trimming and J lost 7 bases, with 12 bases between them. Germline CDR1 reads LGHDT; CDR2 reads YNNKEL (reference sequence). The length of the CDR3 is 11 residues. For the CDR3, the DNA is TGTGCCAGCTCCGCGGCGTGGGAGCAGTACTTC. It yields the protein CASSAAWEQYF.

V usage is TRBV6-1 and J usage is TRBJ2-6; D is undetermined. The CDR3 consists of 16 residues. Trimming shortened V by 3 bases and J by 1 base, and 10 bases separated the two germline ends. Germline values: CDR1 MNHNS, CDR2 SASEGT. The CDR3 reads CASSEGHGSGANVLTF. The CDR3 DNA reads TGTGCCAGCAGTGAGGGCCACGGATCTGGGGCCAACGTCCTGACTTTC.

The rearrangement uses TRBV30 and TRBJ2-7; D is possibly TRBD1 (6 bases). Trimming left V 3 bases short and J 4 bases short, with 13 bases between. The germline V gene encodes CDR1 GTSNPN and CDR2 SVGIG (reference sequence). CDR3 size: 13 residues. This chain's CDR3 is CAWSQQGWYEQYF. CDR3 bases: TGTGCCTGGAGCCAACAGGGTTGGTACGAGCAGTACTTC.

As DNA, the CDR3 is TGTGCCAGCAGTCGGTACACCGGGGAGCTGTTTTTT. It is translated as CASSRYTGELFF. The chain carries TRBV2 and TRBJ2-2; D unclear. V lost 5 bases, J lost 3 bases, and 4 bases lay in between. The CDR3 totals 12 residues. CDR1 is SNHLY and CDR2 is FYNNEI in the germline V gene.

The rearrangement links TRBV6-5 to TRBJ1-5, with D unclear. V was shortened by 6 bases and J by 0 bases, with 9 bases between the two germline ends. Germline loops: CDR1 MNHEY, CDR2 SVGAGI. The CDR3 is made up of 14 amino acids. The CDR3 loop is CASSRRTSNQPQHF. Written as DNA, the CDR3 is TGTGCCAGCAGCCGACGGACTAGCAATCAGCCCCAGCATTTT.

The count of this clone is one. V and J are TRBV19 and TRBJ2-1; D possibly corresponds to TRBD2 (5 bases). The CDR3 totals 13 residues. V dropped 1 base and J dropped 11 bases, with 12 bases sitting between them. Germline CDR1 reads LNHDA; CDR2 reads SQIVND (reference sequence). Here the CDR3 DNA reads TGTGCCAGTAGTATAGTGTTTCGGGAACAGCAGTTCTTC. This translates into CASSIVFREQQFF.

The chain is built from TRBV5-5 and TRBJ2-1; 8 nucleotides line up with TRBD1. The CDR3 loop spans 15 amino acids. Germline V gene data show CDR1 as SGHKS and CDR2 as YYEKEE (reference sequence). After removal of 0 bases from V and 1 base from J, the junction contained 0 bases not matched to a gene. CDR3 amino acids: CASSLGQGSYNEQFF. Here the CDR3 DNA reads TGTGCCAGCAGCTTGGGACAGGGGTCCTACAATGAGCAGTTCTTC.

J is TRBJ1-6 and V is TRBV19; D not certain. Trimming removed 6 bases from V and 6 bases from J, with 15 bases in between. The CDR3 covers 15 residues. The germline V gene has CDR1 LNHDA and CDR2 SQIVND (reference sequence). In DNA, the CDR3 is TGTGCCAGTAGCGCCGCCGCGGTGGGTAATTCACCCCTCCACTTT. It specifies CASSAAAVGNSPLHF.

The V gene is TRBV12-3 or TRBV12-4, the J gene TRBJ2-7; a weak D match, TRBD2 (6 bases). Trimming cost V 3 bases and J 7 bases, with 10 bases left between them. CDR3 length: 12 amino acids. The chain's CDR3 is CASSLRGWEQYF. In nucleotides, the CDR3 is TGTGCCAGCAGTTTGCGGGGATGGGAGCAGTACTTC.

The chain employs TRBV11-3 and TRBJ2-3; the match to TRBD1 covers 8 bases. This CDR3 is 15 amino acids long. Trimming cost V 5 bases and J 2 bases; bases outside gene matches: 6. Looked up from germline, CDR1 is SGHNT and CDR2 is YENEEA. CDR3 sequence reads: CASSPGGSATDTQYF. DNA of the CDR3: TGTGCCAGCAGCCCAGGGGGCAGTGCCACAGATACGCAGTATTTT.

The chain carries TRBV21-1 and TRBJ1-2. TRBV21-1 is an annotated pseudogene. The CDR3 contains 16 residues. The CDR3 protein is CASSKVSGTDNFGYTF. The CDR3 nucleotides read TGTGCCAGCAGCAAAGTAAGTGGGACCGACAACTTCGGCTACACCTTC.

The chain couples TRBV5-1 to TRBJ2-7; D is possibly TRBD1 or TRBD2 (5 bases each). Trimming left V 2 bases short and J 1 base short, with 19 bases between. The CDR3 contains 17 residues. Looked up from germline, CDR1 is SGHRS and CDR2 is YFSETQ. The CDR3 is CASSLDSRDPYSYEQYF. The CDR3 DNA is TGCGCCAGCAGCTTAGACAGTCGGGATCCCTATTCCTACGAGCAGTACTTC.

This chain uses TRBV21-1 with TRBJ2-1; the table's TRBD2 call for D was not verified on the DNA. TRBV21-1 is a listed pseudogene. The CDR3 extends over 15 amino acids. The chain's CDR3 is CASSKDQRERNEQFF. The CDR3 coding sequence is TGTGCCAGCAGCAAAGACCAGCGGGAGCGCAATGAGCAGTTCTTC.

The CDR3 protein is CASSQASRASGRDPDTQYF. The CDR3 nucleotides are TGTGCCAGCAGCCAAGCTTCCCGGGCTAGCGGGAGGGATCCAGATACGCAGTATTTT. The genes are TRBV3-1 (or the pseudogene TRBV3-2) and TRBJ2-3, with 12 bases matching TRBD2. V lost 1 base to trimming and J lost 4 bases; unmatched junction nucleotides: 12. Germline CDR1 is LGHDT and CDR2 is YNNKEL (reference sequence). This CDR3 has 19 amino acids.